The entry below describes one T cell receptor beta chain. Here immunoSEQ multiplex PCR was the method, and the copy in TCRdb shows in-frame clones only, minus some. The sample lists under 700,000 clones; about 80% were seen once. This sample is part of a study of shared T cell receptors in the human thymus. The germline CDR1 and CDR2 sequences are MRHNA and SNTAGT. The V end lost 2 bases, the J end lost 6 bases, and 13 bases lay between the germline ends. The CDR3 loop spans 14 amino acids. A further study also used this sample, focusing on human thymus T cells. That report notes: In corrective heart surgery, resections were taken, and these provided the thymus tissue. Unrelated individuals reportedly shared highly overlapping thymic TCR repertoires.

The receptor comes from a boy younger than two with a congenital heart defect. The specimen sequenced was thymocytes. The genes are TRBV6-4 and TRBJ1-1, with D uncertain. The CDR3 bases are TGTGCCAGCAGTGACCCTCCGTTTCTTCCTGAAGCTTTCTTT. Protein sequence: CASSDPPFLPEAFF.